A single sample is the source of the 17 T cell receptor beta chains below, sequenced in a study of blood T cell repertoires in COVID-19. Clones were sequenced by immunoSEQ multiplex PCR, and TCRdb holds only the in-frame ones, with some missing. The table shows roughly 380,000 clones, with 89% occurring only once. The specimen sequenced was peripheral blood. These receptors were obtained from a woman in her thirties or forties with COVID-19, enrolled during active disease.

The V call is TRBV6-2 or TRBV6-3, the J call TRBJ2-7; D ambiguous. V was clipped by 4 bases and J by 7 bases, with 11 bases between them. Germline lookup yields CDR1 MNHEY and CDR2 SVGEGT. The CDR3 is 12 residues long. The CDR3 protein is CASSWSRGEQYF. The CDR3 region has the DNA TGTGCCAGCAGTTGGTCCAGAGGTGAGCAGTACTTC.

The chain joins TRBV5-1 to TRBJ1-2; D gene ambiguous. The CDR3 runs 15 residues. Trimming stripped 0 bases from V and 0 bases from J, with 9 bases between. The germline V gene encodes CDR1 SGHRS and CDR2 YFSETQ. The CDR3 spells CASSLDGDSNYGYTF. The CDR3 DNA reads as TGCGCCAGCAGCTTGGATGGAGATTCTAACTATGGCTACACCTTC. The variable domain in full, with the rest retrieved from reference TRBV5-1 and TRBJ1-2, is KAGVTQTPRYLIKTRGQQVTLSCSPISGHRSVSWYQQTPGQGLQFLFEYFSETQRNKGNFPGRFSGRQFSNSRSEMNVSTLELGDSALYLCASSLDGDSNYGYTFGSGTRLTVV.

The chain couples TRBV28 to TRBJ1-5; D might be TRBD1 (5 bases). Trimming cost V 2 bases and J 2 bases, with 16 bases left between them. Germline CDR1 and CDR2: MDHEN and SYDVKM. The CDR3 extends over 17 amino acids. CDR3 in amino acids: CASSLGGSRWRNQPQHF. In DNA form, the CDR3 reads TGTGCCAGCAGTTTAGGGGGGAGTCGGTGGCGCAATCAGCCCCAGCATTTT. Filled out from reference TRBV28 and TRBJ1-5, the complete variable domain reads DVKVTQSSRYLVKRTGEKVFLECVQDMDHENMFWYRQDPGLGLRLIYFSYDVKMKEKGDIPEGYSVSREKKERFSLILESASTNQTSMYLCASSLGGSRWRNQPQHFGDGTRLSIL.

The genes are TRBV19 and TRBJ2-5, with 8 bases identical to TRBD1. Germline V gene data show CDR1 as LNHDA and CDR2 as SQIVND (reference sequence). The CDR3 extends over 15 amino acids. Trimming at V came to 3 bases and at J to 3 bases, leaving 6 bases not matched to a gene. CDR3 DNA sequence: TGTGCCAGTAGTATGCTCGGACAGGGAGAAGAGACCCAGTACTTC. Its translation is CASSMLGQGEETQYF.

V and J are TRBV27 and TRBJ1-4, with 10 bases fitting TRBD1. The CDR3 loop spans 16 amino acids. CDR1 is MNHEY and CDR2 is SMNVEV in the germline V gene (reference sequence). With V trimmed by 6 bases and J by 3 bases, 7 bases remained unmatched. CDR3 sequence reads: CASSPTGGGSNEKLFF. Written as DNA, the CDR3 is TGTGCCAGCAGCCCGACAGGGGGCGGATCTAATGAAAAACTGTTTTTT.

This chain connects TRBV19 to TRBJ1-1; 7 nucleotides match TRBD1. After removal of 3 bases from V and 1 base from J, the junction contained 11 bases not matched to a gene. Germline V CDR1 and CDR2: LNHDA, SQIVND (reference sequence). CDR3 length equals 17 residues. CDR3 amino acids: CASSISGTVRTNTEAFF. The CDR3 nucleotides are TGTGCCAGTAGTATTTCCGGGACAGTCCGTACGAACACTGAAGCTTTCTTT.

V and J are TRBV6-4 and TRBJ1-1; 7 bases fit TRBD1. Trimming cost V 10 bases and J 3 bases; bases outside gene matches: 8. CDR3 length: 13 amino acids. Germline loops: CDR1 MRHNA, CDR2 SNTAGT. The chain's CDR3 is CATCIQGDTEAFF. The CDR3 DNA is TGTGCCACCTGTATTCAGGGGGACACTGAAGCTTTCTTT.

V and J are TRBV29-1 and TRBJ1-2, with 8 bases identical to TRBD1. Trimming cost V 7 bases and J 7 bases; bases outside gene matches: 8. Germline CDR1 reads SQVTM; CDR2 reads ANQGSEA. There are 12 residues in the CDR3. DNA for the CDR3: TGCAGCGCCGAGACAGGGGCGCTTGGCTACACCTTC. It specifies CSAETGALGYTF.

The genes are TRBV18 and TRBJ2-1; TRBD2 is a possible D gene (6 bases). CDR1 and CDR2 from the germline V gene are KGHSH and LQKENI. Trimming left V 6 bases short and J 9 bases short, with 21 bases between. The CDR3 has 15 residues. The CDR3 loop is CASSSMEGVTGEQFF. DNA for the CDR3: TGTGCCAGCTCGTCAATGGAGGGAGTAACCGGTGAGCAGTTCTTC.

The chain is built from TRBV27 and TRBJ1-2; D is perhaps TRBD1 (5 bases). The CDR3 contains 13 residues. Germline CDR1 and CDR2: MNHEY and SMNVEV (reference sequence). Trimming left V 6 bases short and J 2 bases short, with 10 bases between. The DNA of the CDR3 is TGTGCCAGCAGGGCGGGACCAAACTATGGCTACACCTTC. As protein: CASRAGPNYGYTF.

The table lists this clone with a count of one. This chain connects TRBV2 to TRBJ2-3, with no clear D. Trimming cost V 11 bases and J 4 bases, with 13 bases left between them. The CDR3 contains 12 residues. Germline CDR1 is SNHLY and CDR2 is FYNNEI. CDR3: CAATGAADTQYF. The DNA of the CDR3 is TGTGCCGCGACGGGTGCCGCAGATACGCAGTATTTT.

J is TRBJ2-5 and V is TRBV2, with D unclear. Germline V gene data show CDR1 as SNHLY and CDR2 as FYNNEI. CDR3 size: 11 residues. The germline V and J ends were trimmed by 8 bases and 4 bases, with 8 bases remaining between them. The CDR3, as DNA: TGTGCCAGCTTGGTAGCAGAGACCCAGTACTTC. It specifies CASLVAETQYF. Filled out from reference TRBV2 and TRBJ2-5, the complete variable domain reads EPEVTQTPSHQVTQMGQEVILRCVPISNHLYFYWYRQILGQKVEFLVSFYNNEISEKSEIFDDQFSVERPDGSNFTLKIRSTKLEDSAMYFCASLVAETQYFGPGTRLLVL.

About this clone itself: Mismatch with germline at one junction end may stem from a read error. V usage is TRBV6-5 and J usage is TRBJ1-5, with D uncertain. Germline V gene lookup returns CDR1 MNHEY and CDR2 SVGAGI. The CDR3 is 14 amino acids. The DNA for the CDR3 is TGTGCCAGCAGCCCATCTTATAGCAATCGGCCCCAGCATTTT. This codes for CASSPSYSNRPQHF.

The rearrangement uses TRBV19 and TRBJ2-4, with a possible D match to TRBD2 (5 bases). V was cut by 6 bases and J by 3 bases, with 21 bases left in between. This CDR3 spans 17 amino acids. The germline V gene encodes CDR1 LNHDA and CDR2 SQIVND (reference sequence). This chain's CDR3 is CASSVPPSYRDKNIQYF. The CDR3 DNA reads TGTGCCAGTAGCGTCCCCCCCTCATACCGGGACAAAAACATTCAGTACTTC.

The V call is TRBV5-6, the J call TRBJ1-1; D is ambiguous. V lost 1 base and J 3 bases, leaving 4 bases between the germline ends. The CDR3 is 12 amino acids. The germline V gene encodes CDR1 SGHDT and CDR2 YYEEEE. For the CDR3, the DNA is TGTGCCAGCAGCTTGACGGACACTGAAGCTTTCTTT. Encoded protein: CASSLTDTEAFF.

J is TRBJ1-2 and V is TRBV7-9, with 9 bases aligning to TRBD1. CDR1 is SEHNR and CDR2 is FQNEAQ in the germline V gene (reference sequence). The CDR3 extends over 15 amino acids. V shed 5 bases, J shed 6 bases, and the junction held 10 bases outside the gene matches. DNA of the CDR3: TGTGCCAGCAGCCAACGATTAGGGGACAGGGATGGCTACACCTTC. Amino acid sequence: CASSQRLGDRDGYTF.

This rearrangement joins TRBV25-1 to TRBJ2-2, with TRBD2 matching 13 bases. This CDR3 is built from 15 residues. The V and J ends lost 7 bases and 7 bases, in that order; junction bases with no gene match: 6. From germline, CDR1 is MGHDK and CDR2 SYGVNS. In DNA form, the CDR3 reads TGTGCCAGCACGACTAGCGGGGGGCCGGACGGGGAGCTGTTTTTT. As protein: CASTTSGGPDGELFF. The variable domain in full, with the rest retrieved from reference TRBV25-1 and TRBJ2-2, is EADIYQTPRYLVIGTGKKITLECSQTMGHDKMYWYQQDPGMELHLIHYSYGVNSTEKGDLSSESTVSRIRTEHFPLTLESARPSHTSQYLCASTTSGGPDGELFFGEGSRLTVL.